This passage covers 7 T cell receptor beta chains from one sample sequenced in a study of blood T cell repertoires in COVID-19. Repertoires were generated with immunoSEQ multiplex PCR, while TCRdb's copy carries only in-frame clones and drops some. The table shows about 140,000 clones, with 70% to 90% occurring only once. Sequenced material: peripheral blood. These receptors were obtained from a man aged 50 to 60 with acute or convalescent COVID-19.

This sequence joins TRBV30 and TRBJ1-1, with a possible D match to TRBD1 (5 bases). V was trimmed by 4 bases and J by 1 base, leaving 16 bases between them. The germline gives CDR1 GTSNPN, CDR2 SVGIG (reference sequence). The CDR3 totals 15 residues. The DNA for the CDR3 is TGTGCCTGGATACAAAAACAGGTGAGGAACACTGAAGCTTTCTTT. Its protein product is CAWIQKQVRNTEAFF.

The chain recombines TRBV5-1 with TRBJ2-7; D is unclear. V gave up 0 bases and J gave up 3 bases, with 7 bases separating them. Per germline, CDR1 SGHRS and CDR2 YFSETQ. The CDR3 is made up of 13 amino acids. As DNA, the CDR3 is TGCGCCAGCAGCTTGGCAGCGCGCTACGAGCAGTACTTC. Protein sequence: CASSLAARYEQYF.

The V and J genes are TRBV6-6 and TRBJ2-1; 9 nucleotides align to TRBD1. V lost 8 bases and J lost 4; bases outside the gene matches: 3. CDR1 and CDR2 from the germline V gene are MNHNY and SVGAGI (reference sequence). This CDR3 contains 13 residues. CDR3 DNA sequence: TGTGCCAGCCGACAGGGGGATTACAATGAGCAGTTCTTC. Translation: CASRQGDYNEQFF.

The chain employs TRBV4-1 and TRBJ1-6, with a tentative D call TRBD1 (5 bases). The CDR3 is made up of 13 amino acids. The V and J ends lost 0 bases and 11 bases respectively, with 8 bases between them. Germline CDR1 and CDR2: MGHRA and YSYEKL. The CDR3 nucleotides read TGCGCCAGCAGCCAAGATCGACAGACACCCCTCCACTTT. It encodes CASSQDRQTPLHF.

The chain links TRBV3-1 (or the pseudogene TRBV3-2) to TRBJ2-1, with 14 nucleotides matching TRBD2. The trim removed 4 bases at V and 7 bases at J, leaving 3 bases unmatched. CDR3 size: 15 residues. Germline V lookup: CDR1 LGHDT, CDR2 YNNKEL (reference sequence). In DNA, the CDR3 is TGTGCCAGCAGCCGAGGGACTAGCGGGAGAAATGAGCAGTTCTTC. The encoded protein is CASSRGTSGRNEQFF.

The chain links TRBV7-9 to TRBJ1-1; the D is unclear. Germline values: CDR1 SEHNR, CDR2 FQNEAQ (reference sequence). V lost 3 bases and J lost 2, with 10 bases in between. The CDR3 is made up of 14 amino acids. The CDR3 DNA sequence: TGTGCCAGCAGCTTCTACGCGGATAACACTGAAGCTTTCTTT. Residues: CASSFYADNTEAFF.

The V gene is TRBV19, the J gene TRBJ1-6; perhaps TRBD1 as D (5 bases). V was clipped by 6 bases and J by 9 bases, with 18 bases between them. The CDR3 consists of 15 residues. Germline V gene sequence: CDR1 LNHDA, CDR2 SQIVND (reference sequence). The CDR3 DNA is TGTGCCAGTAGCGTAGACTTAGGGCAGGGTTCACCCCTCCACTTT. This gives the protein CASSVDLGQGSPLHF.